These 20 T cell receptor beta chains came from one sample sequenced in a study of vaccination and CD4 T cells after COVID-19. Treatment specified: approximately 11-day PBMC culture with coronavirus spike peptide pools or control peptides (ViraFEST assay). At the Johns Hopkins FTIC core, DNA taken from cultured CD4+ T cells was sequenced by way of the Oncomine TCR Beta short-read assay. TCRdb processed the PCR reads anew with MiXCR; each CDR3 protein has one entry. The table records 5,500 to 8,000 distinct CDR3 sequences, 73% of them present only once. No antigen has been assigned to these receptors. Sequenced material: CD4+ T cells from blood, cultured in vitro. These receptors were collected from a human donor who had recovered from COVID-19.

This rearrangement joins TRBV7-2 to TRBJ2-2, with 7 bases fitting TRBD2. The CDR3 covers 15 residues. The germline CDR1 and CDR2 sequences are SGHTA and FQGNSA. Germline trimming cut 3 bases from V and 4 bases from J; bases unmatched to any gene: 5. DNA of the CDR3: TGTGCCAGCAGCTTCGGCGGGAGTGGCACCGGGGAGCTGTTTTTT. It codes for CASSFGGSGTGELFF.

This clonotype was detected only once. The rearrangement joins TRBV7-9 to TRBJ1-2; 8 nucleotides align to TRBD1. Trimming removed 3 bases from V and 2 bases from J; junction bases left unmatched: 11. Germline values: CDR1 SEHNR, CDR2 FQNEAQ (reference sequence). CDR3 length: 17 amino acids. Here the CDR3 DNA reads TGTGCCAGCAGCTTTATTGGTGGATGGACAGGGAACTATGGCTACACCTTC. Protein sequence: CASSFIGGWTGNYGYTF.

In its sample, this clonotype was seen once. Because it lacks the conserved phenylalanine or tryptophan at the end, this CDR3 is likely a read error. It is unclear where the CDR3 begins or ends on the DNA, so no DNA is shown, and the CDR3 is as TCRdb lists it. The CDR3 sequence: CASSESSGVSGRGL. The chain employs TRBV6-4 and TRBJ2-1; the table assigns TRBD2, which was not confirmed against the DNA. Inclusive of both ends, the CDR3 amounts to 14 amino acids. The germline V gene has CDR1 MRHNA and CDR2 SNTAGT.

The genes are TRBV7-2 and TRBJ2-5, with 8 bases matching TRBD1. Trimming cost V 5 bases and J 4 bases; bases outside gene matches: 3. There are 13 residues in the CDR3. Per germline, CDR1 SGHTA and CDR2 FQGNSA. In DNA form, the CDR3 reads TGTGCCAGCAGCGGCGGACAGGGAGAGACCCAGTACTTC. It encodes CASSGGQGETQYF.

The chain joins TRBV2 to TRBJ2-7, with 8 bases identical to TRBD1. CDR1 is SNHLY, CDR2 FYNNEI, per germline. CDR3 size: 15 residues. V lost 5 bases and J lost 3; bases outside the gene matches: 9. The CDR3 sequence is CASSSPDRENYEQYF. DNA of the CDR3: TGTGCCAGCAGTTCGCCGGACAGGGAAAACTACGAGCAGTACTTC.

The CDR3, as DNA: TGTGCCAGCACCTCTAGGGACAGGTATCAGCCCCAGCATTTT. Its protein is CASTSRDRYQPQHF. The genes are TRBV6-2 or TRBV6-3 and TRBJ1-5, with 8 bases matching TRBD1. The CDR3 runs 14 residues. V lost 7 bases, J lost 5 bases, and 7 bases stayed unmatched. Per the germline V gene, CDR1 is MNHEY and CDR2 is SVGEGT.

By share, this clonotype counts as large. V is TRBV19 and J is TRBJ1-5; no reliable D call. The germline CDR1 and CDR2 sequences are LNHDA and SQIVND (reference sequence). Trimming shortened V by 7 bases and J by 4 bases, and 14 bases separated the two germline ends. The CDR3 is 14 amino acids. Here the CDR3 DNA reads TGTGCCAGTAACCCGGGAAGGCCGAATCAGCCCCAGCATTTT. Translated, it gives CASNPGRPNQPQHF.

The V and J genes are TRBV6-1 and TRBJ1-5; 9 bases align to TRBD1. The CDR3 has 14 amino acids. Unmatched junction bases numbered 6, after V lost 6 bases and J lost 6 bases. Germline V gives CDR1 MNHNS, CDR2 SASEGT. The CDR3 DNA sequence: TGTGCCAGCAGCCATGACAGGGGGACTCAGCCCCAGCATTTT. It translates to CASSHDRGTQPQHF.

Regarding this clonotype: This may be a read error, as it is one base from a much larger clone. The V and J genes are TRBV20-1 and TRBJ1-6; D may be TRBD1 (5 bases). CDR1 and CDR2 (germline): DFQATT, SNEGSKA (reference sequence). The CDR3 runs 16 residues. The CDR3 loop reads CSARPSAGRDNSPFHF. In DNA form, the CDR3 reads TGCAGTGCTAGACCGTCAGCAGGGAGGGATAATTCACCCTTCCACTTT.

V is TRBV15 and J is TRBJ2-4; no definite D call. V lost 2 bases and J lost 1, with 9 bases in between. The CDR3 consists of 15 residues. Per germline, CDR1 LNHNV and CDR2 YYDKDF (reference sequence). In nucleotides, the CDR3 is TGTGCCACCAGCAGAATGGAGAAGGCCAAAAACATTCAGTACTTC. This gives the protein CATSRMEKAKNIQYF.

The rearrangement links TRBV5-1 to TRBJ1-5; no reliable D call. Germline loops: CDR1 SGHRS, CDR2 YFSETQ. The CDR3 is 14 residues long. Trimming shortened V by 0 bases and J by 0 bases, and 4 bases separated the two germline ends. The CDR3 here is CASSLGLSNQPQHF. Written as DNA, the CDR3 is TGCGCCAGCAGCTTGGGGCTTAGCAATCAGCCCCAGCATTTT.

This chain connects TRBV20-1 to TRBJ2-1; tentatively, D is TRBD1 (6 bases). The V gene lost 7 bases and the J gene lost 2 bases, with 9 bases spanning the gap. The V gene's germline CDR1 is DFQATT and CDR2 SNEGSKA (reference sequence). The length of the CDR3 is 12 residues. The CDR3 here is CSEDSTYNEQFF. CDR3 coding DNA: TGCAGTGAGGACAGCACCTACAATGAGCAGTTCTTC.

The chain uses TRBV7-9 and TRBJ1-1; D gene uncertain. V was clipped by 2 bases and J by 0 bases, with 13 bases between them. The CDR3 contains 16 residues. Germline CDR1 SEHNR, CDR2 FQNEAQ (reference sequence). The CDR3 DNA reads as TGTGCCAGCAGCTTAAGGGCCAGGACCATGAACACTGAAGCTTTCTTT. This sequence encodes CASSLRARTMNTEAFF. The entire variable domain, with the rest obtained from reference TRBV7-9 and TRBJ1-1, is as follows: DTGVSQNPRHKITKRGQNVTFRCDPISEHNRLYWYRQTLGQGPEFLTYFQNEAQLEKSRLLSDRFSAERPKGSFSTLEIQRTEQGDSAMYLCASSLRARTMNTEAFFGQGTRLTVV.

The chain joins TRBV7-2 to TRBJ2-7; possibly TRBD1 for D (6 bases). The V end was cut by 5 bases, the J end by 10 bases, with 12 bases between. This CDR3 comprises 11 residues. CDR1 and CDR2 from the germline V gene are SGHTA and FQGNSA. The CDR3 spells CASSPRTAQYF. As DNA, the CDR3 is TGTGCCAGCAGCCCACGGACAGCCCAGTACTTC.

The chain recombines TRBV19 with TRBJ1-2, with 9 bases identical to TRBD1. J lost 0 bases, V lost 5 bases, and 4 bases had no gene match. The length of the CDR3 is 15 residues. The germline V gene encodes CDR1 LNHDA and CDR2 SQIVND (reference sequence). CDR3 sequence reads: CASSHRDRANYGYTF. CDR3 DNA sequence: TGTGCCAGTAGTCACCGGGACAGGGCTAACTATGGCTACACCTTC.

This chain joins TRBV20-1 and TRBJ2-7; D might be TRBD1 (5 bases). Per the germline V gene, CDR1 is DFQATT and CDR2 is SNEGSKA (reference sequence). Trimming removed 0 bases from V and 3 bases from J, with 9 bases in between. CDR3 length: 13 residues. CDR3 sequence: CSARDPTGYEQYF. CDR3 DNA sequence: TGCAGTGCTAGAGACCCTACAGGCTACGAGCAGTACTTC.

The chain uses TRBV5-6 and TRBJ2-7; tentative D call: TRBD1 (7 bases). CDR3 length equals 15 residues. V lost 2 bases to trimming and J lost 0 bases, with 12 bases between them. CDR1 and CDR2 from the germline V gene are SGHDT and YYEEEE. The CDR3 nucleotides are TGTGCCAGCAGCTTCCGCAGGGGGGTCTCCTACGAGCAGTACTTC. It encodes CASSFRRGVSYEQYF.

The rearrangement uses TRBV20-1 and TRBJ2-5, with D hard to call. Germline assignment: CDR1 DFQATT and CDR2 SNEGSKA (reference sequence). Trimming removed 7 bases from V and 4 bases from J, with 16 bases in between. CDR3 length equals 13 residues. Here the CDR3 DNA reads TGCAGTGACAGCGCCCGGCCAGGAGAGACCCAGTACTTC. Translated: CSDSARPGETQYF.

This chain connects TRBV6-1 to TRBJ2-5, with a weak D call TRBD1 (7 bases). The V end was cut by 3 bases, the J end by 4 bases, with 12 bases between. The length of the CDR3 is 14 residues. Germline lookup yields CDR1 MNHNS and CDR2 SASEGT. This chain's CDR3 is CASSDTQGGETQYF. The CDR3 nucleotides read TGTGCCAGCAGTGACACCCAGGGGGGAGAGACCCAGTACTTC.

A note on this clonotype: Since a much larger clone is just one base distant, this may be a read error. V usage is TRBV20-1 and J usage is TRBJ2-7; the D is unclear. Germline V gene lookup returns CDR1 DFQATT and CDR2 SNEGSKA (reference sequence). V was pared by 4 bases and J by 3 bases, with 13 bases between. This CDR3 has 13 amino acids. The DNA of the CDR3 is TGCAGTGCTAAGGGCAATACCTACTACGAGCAGTACTTC. Its protein product is CSAKGNTYYEQYF.